Listed here are 10 T cell receptor beta chains from one sample, sequenced in a study of shared T cell receptors in the human thymus. The data were produced by immunoSEQ multiplex PCR, yet TCRdb's version contains in-frame clones alone and is incomplete. The repertoire includes some 700,000 clones, over 75% of them detected once, and 0.0095% to 0.013% sits in the top ten. Separately, the same data were catalogued under a study of human thymus T cells.

Sequencing was carried out using thymocytes. The source of these receptors is a girl under three years old with a congenital heart defect.

This clone appeared once. This chain connects TRBV6-6 to TRBJ2-3; TRBD2 matches 9 bases. Germline V gene data show CDR1 as MNHNY and CDR2 as SVGAGI (reference sequence). The CDR3 covers 16 residues. The trim removed 0 bases at V and 3 bases at J, leaving 4 bases unmatched. The CDR3: CASSYSERGVTDTQYF. Here the CDR3 DNA reads TGTGCCAGCAGTTACTCTGAGCGGGGGGTAACAGATACGCAGTATTTT.

This clone has a handful of counts. The chain joins TRBV11-2 to TRBJ1-2; D is unresolved. The V end was cut by 4 bases, the J end by 3 bases, with 3 bases between. There are 11 residues in the CDR3. The germline V gene encodes CDR1 SGHAT and CDR2 FQNNGV. CDR3 residues: CASSSHYGYTF. Here the CDR3 DNA reads TGTGCCAGCAGCTCTCACTATGGCTACACCTTC.

V usage is TRBV4-1 and J usage is TRBJ1-6; TRBD1 matches 10 bases. Germline trimming cut 5 bases from V and 10 bases from J; bases unmatched to any gene: 8. Looked up from germline, CDR1 is MGHRA and CDR2 is YSYEKL. The CDR3 runs 15 residues. DNA for the CDR3: TGCGCCAGCAGCGCCCGGGACAGGGGTTTGTCACCCCTCCACTTT. Its translation: CASSARDRGLSPLHF.

This clone was observed once. The gene calls are TRBV10-1 and TRBJ1-1, with a tentative D call TRBD1 (5 bases). The CDR3 is made up of 14 amino acids. Germline V gene lookup returns CDR1 WNHNN and CDR2 SYGVQD (reference sequence). The germline V and J ends were trimmed by 5 bases and 1 base, with 11 bases remaining between them. The CDR3 nucleotides are TGCGCCAGCAGTCAGGGCCAAACGAACACTGAAGCTTTCTTT. It specifies CASSQGQTNTEAFF.

The chain recombines TRBV5-1 with TRBJ1-2; possibly TRBD1 for D (6 bases). The germline V and J ends were trimmed by 0 bases and 7 bases, with 7 bases remaining between them. The germline V gene encodes CDR1 SGHRS and CDR2 YFSETQ. This CDR3 is built from 12 residues. CDR3 nucleotide sequence: TGCGCCAGCAGCTTGGAGGGGGTTGGCTACACCTTC. This sequence encodes CASSLEGVGYTF.

The chain is built from TRBV4-1 and TRBJ2-7, with TRBD1 identical over 8 bases. The CDR3 contains 15 residues. Germline-derived CDR1 and CDR2 are MGHRA and YSYEKL. V trimming: 2 bases; J trimming: 3 bases; junction bases outside the gene matches: 6. As DNA, the CDR3 is TGCGCCAGCAGCCAAACCGGGACAGGCTACTACGAGCAGTACTTC. Its protein product is CASSQTGTGYYEQYF.

This clone was counted between two and nine times. This chain connects TRBV14 to TRBJ1-1; D not certain. The germline CDR1 and CDR2 sequences are SGHDN and FVKESK. CDR3 length: 17 residues. The V gene lost 1 base and the J gene lost 0 bases, with 15 bases spanning the gap. DNA for the CDR3: TGTGCCAGCAGCCAAGCGACACGACTGACTATGAACACTGAAGCTTTCTTT. This gives the protein CASSQATRLTMNTEAFF.

This sequence joins TRBV2 and TRBJ1-5, with D perhaps matching TRBD1 (5 bases). Germline V gene sequence: CDR1 SNHLY, CDR2 FYNNEI. Between the trimmed V and J ends, which lost 6 bases and 5 bases, there was a span of 14 bases. CDR3 length: 14 residues. This chain's CDR3 is CASSGETADQPQHF. DNA for the CDR3: TGTGCCAGCAGCGGTGAGACAGCCGATCAGCCCCAGCATTTT. The whole variable domain, remainder taken from reference TRBV2 and TRBJ1-5, is EPEVTQTPSHQVTQMGQEVILRCVPISNHLYFYWYRQILGQKVEFLVSFYNNEISEKSEIFDDQFSVERPDGSNFTLKIRSTKLEDSAMYFCASSGETADQPQHFGDGTRLSIL.

This sequence joins TRBV5-1 and TRBJ1-2; D unresolved. This CDR3 is 13 amino acids long. CDR1 is SGHRS, CDR2 YFSETQ, per germline. The V and J ends lost 0 bases and 1 base respectively, with 4 bases between them. The CDR3 spells CASSLDSNYGYTF. CDR3 DNA sequence: TGCGCCAGCAGCTTGGACAGTAACTATGGCTACACCTTC.

This clone has just a few counts. This chain connects TRBV28 to TRBJ2-1; D may be TRBD2 (7 bases). The V gene's germline CDR1 is MDHEN and CDR2 SYDVKM. This CDR3 contains 14 residues. V was shortened by 6 bases and J by 0 bases, with 9 bases between the two germline ends. In DNA, the CDR3 is TGTGCCAGCAGCGGGGGGCCCTCCTACAATGAGCAGTTCTTC. It encodes CASSGGPSYNEQFF.